This T cell receptor beta chain was profiled in a study of cytomegalovirus exposure and HLA in healthy donors (dated by TCRdb to 2017 to 2019). At the level of the whole study: According to an earlier analysis of several hundred of the donors, some 180 million T cells yielded 117 million unique TCR beta sequences and around 300 Gb of sequence data. To predict cytomegalovirus infection status, the study brought together high-throughput TCR immunosequencing, statistical association of individual TCRs with disease status, and machine learning. Typing coverage varied by locus: roughly 620-630 donors for A, B, C, DRB1 and DQB1; roughly 520 for DQA1; around 570 for DPA1; around 490 for DPB1. In addition to the first cohort of 500 to 850 subjects, a separate validation cohort of 120 different subjects was used. Donor age, sex, ethnicity and CMV serostatus were compiled alongside the repertoire data. About 280 gigabases of sequencing data and 70 million to 100 million unique TCR sequences were included in an early release covering several hundred HLA-typed donors. The T cell repertoires of 700 or so subjects were profiled by immunosequencing and related to cytomegalovirus serostatus. Class I and class II HLA loci were covered by the typing at four-digit resolution. In the later analysis, no new phenotypic data were used to find candidate immune exposures; instead, reliance was placed on TCR beta sequences and their occurrence across donors. A later analysis re-examined previously published TCR beta repertoires from about 700 donors and added high-resolution HLA genotyping to investigate patterns of TCR occurrence. The study was designed to test whether signatures of past pathogen exposure could be identified by cataloging public T cell receptors. All discovery cohort repertoires had been generated using a single sequencing platform. To decide whether each TCR beta V gene segment behaved as functional or pseudogenic, an earlier analysis of several hundred of the donors relied on high-throughput TCR beta sequencing. Because of strong linkage in the cohort, four or five DR-DQ haplotypes were treated as single units for association and clustering. In a later genetic analysis, genome-wide SNP genotypes for about three fifths of the 666 donors were used, and that subset was treated as a discovery cohort. Of the 300 to 400 genotyped donors, over 70% fell in the genetic ancestry cluster associated with self-reported Caucasian donors. Among a few hundred genotyped donors of the cohort, an average of approximately 240,000 unique TCR beta nucleotide sequences were sequenced per donor, 15% to 20% of them non-productive.

From the cysteine through the phenylalanine, the CDR3 covers 16 amino acids. Only the CDR3 DNA is retained, 48 bases long and in frame from the first base. Sequences SGHTA (CDR1) and FQGTGA (CDR2) are obtained from the germline V gene. Libraries were built with the immunoSEQ multiplex PCR assay. A mixture of 60 forward primers for TCR Vbeta segments and 13 reverse primers for TCR Jbeta segments was used in the multiplex PCR. The CDR3 region of rearranged TCR beta genes was amplified from genomic DNA by a multiplex PCR assay. The amplified TCR beta libraries were sequenced on the Illumina HiSeq System as 87-base-pair reads. In the source study's methods: A later analysis counted some 80 million unique TCR beta chains across the 690 or so repertoires, and about 10 million of these chains were shared by at least two donors. Raw reads were error-corrected and collapsed into unique sequences with a nearest-neighbor algorithm that merged closely related sequences to remove PCR and sequencing errors. Alignment of CDR3 sequences to IMGT reference sequences was used to assign V, D and J gene segments. Each retained sequence needed at least a six-nucleotide match to both a V gene segment and a J gene segment. Rearrangements were classified as productive when the CDR3 lacked stop codons and remained in frame with V and J, and all other rearrangements were classified as non-productive. Following IMGT convention, CDR3 was defined as the stretch from the second conserved V-encoded cysteine up to the conserved J-encoded phenylalanine. The earlier analysis of approximately 590 of the donors excluded any sequence lacking an unambiguous match to a single V gene segment. An earlier analysis of just under 600 of the donors called V segments functional above 56.7% productive rearrangements and segregating when the between-donor standard deviation exceeded 5%. A statistical classification framework was developed to diagnose cytomegalovirus status using the catalog of TCR beta chain sequences. V and J gene assignment, in a later analysis, came from comparing TCR nucleotide sequences with IMGT/GENE-DB human TR gene sequences. Using the TCRdist pipeline, a later analysis assigned CDR3 sequences along with most-parsimonious VDJ recombination scenarios. In a later analysis, every TCR beta chain was defined by the combination of its CDR3 amino acid sequence and its V-gene family, and reads without a unique V-gene family were dropped. In a later analysis, around 600 highly shared, low-generation-probability nucleotide sequences were removed to address suspected cross-contamination and a sequencing artifact. In a later analysis, a clonal expansion index was calculated for each public chain from normalized within-repertoire ranks of inferred template counts. A later analysis computed generation probabilities with a VDJ recombination model fitted to out-of-frame rearrangements, and checked the results against IGoR. A later analysis scored TCR-TCR, TCR-HLA and TCR-CMV co-occurrence with hypergeometric tests, applying a repertoire-size bias correction to TCR pairs. In a later analysis, false discovery rates were estimated by permuting HLA or CMV assignments 20 times. In a later analysis, co-occurring TCRs were grouped with DBSCAN, and TCRdist sequence similarity was added when clustering was performed within HLA-allele-positive subsets. For co-occurrence clustering, repertoires with fewer than 30,000 or more than 120,000 public chains were excluded, along with four to six repertoires with anomalous nucleotide sharing. TCRdb obtained this table from immuneACCESS and retained in-frame rearrangements with V and J assigned. These tables miss some clones; where compared with another copy, unresolved V genes account for less than half of the shortfall, and the remainder is unexplained. V and J calls plus clone size are reproduced from that table; the DNA served to infer D and trimming. The sample records 130,000 to 150,000 clones, over 75% of which are singletons. The ten largest clones capture 1.7% of the sample.

As concerns this clone: Its antigen specificity is not known. An end of the junction differs from the germline gene, which may be a read error.

The cohort consisted of some 730 healthy bone marrow donors. At the time of sampling, every cohort member was nominally healthy, though immune exposures that went unrecorded were likely present. The donor was CMV seronegative and was included in the group of around 320 seronegative cohort members. A peripheral blood sample was collected from each donor, and TCR beta sequencing was performed on peripheral blood mononuclear cells. The Qiagen DNeasy Blood Extraction Kit was used to extract genomic DNA from the blood cell samples. Findings and caveats that apply to the study as a whole: Most TCR sequences were seen in very few donors, while some public TCRs were found in many individuals. An earlier analysis of several hundred of the donors showed that most TCR beta V segments appeared in productive rearrangements either about 87% or about 30% of the time, which broadly matched IMGT annotations. A later analysis found that TCR association rates varied across HLA loci, with DRB1 alleles showing the most associated TCRs and HLA-C alleles the fewest. The study gave a list of 150 to 200 TCR beta chains associated with cytomegalovirus. A later genetic analysis reported fewer N-insertions in productive TCRs among donors in an Asian-associated ancestry cluster than the roughly 720-donor mean. The 87-base-pair reads could not distinguish some IMGT-functional V segments, including TRBV6-2 and TRBV6-3, so those segments were excluded. In this cohort, only TCR beta chains were sequenced, and detectable features were limited by the absence of alpha or paired-chain data. A later analysis reported that several top co-occurrence clusters appeared linked to parvovirus B19, influenza, CMV and Epstein-Barr virus. Linkage disequilibrium might explain the correlated functional status among segregating V segments, but an unknown experimental factor could not be ruled out. A further reported finding was that TCR beta sequences accurately predicted the HLA-A and HLA-B alleles for most subjects in the first cohort. A cluster of highly shared sequence variants was judged likely to represent a technical artifact of the sequencing pipeline. HLA typing was unavailable for some donors at each locus, so association tests used only the typed subset. Specific HLA alleles were associated with roughly 16,000 TCR beta sequences at a false discovery rate of 0.05 in a later analysis. In a later analysis, HLA-associated TCR beta chains were found to be more clonally expanded and to have lower generation probabilities than equally common non-associated chains. Assigning TCR associations to individual alleles was difficult when HLA alleles, especially DR and DQ, strongly co-occurred. In both the original and validation cohorts, the classifier was reported to diagnose cytomegalovirus status with high specificity and sensitivity. In a later analysis, most CMV-associated TCR beta chains were found to appear HLA-restricted, with HLA associations seemingly driven largely by CMV exposure. V-gene and J-gene trimming of TCR beta chains was associated with a missense DCLRE1C variant in a later genetic analysis, and the association was replicated in an independent cohort. The only immune exposure information available for the cohort was CMV serostatus. Roughly uniform sequencing depth across donors was assumed in presence/absence analyses, although this assumption may not hold. The earlier analysis of 587 of the donors excluded over 15 rarely observed V segments, including chromosome 9 orphons, because counts were too low. A few of the identified cytomegalovirus-associated TCR beta chains were confirmed in vitro to be specific for cytomegalovirus antigens. It was suggested by the authors that the approach could potentially be generalized to other disease states and immunological phenotypes.

The chain employs TRBV7-3 and TRBJ1-1, with a weak D call of TRBD1 (5 bases match). The receptor's source is a woman aged 30 to 39 in good health and CMV-seronegative. Sequencing used PBMCs. The CDR3 here reads CVSSLRVGGTNTEAFF. The nucleotides read TGTGTCAGCAGCTTAAGGGTGGGGGGGACGAACACTGAAGCTTTCTTT.